Following are 6 T cell receptor beta chains from one sample sequenced in a study of blood T cell repertoires in COVID-19. Sequencing was performed with immunoSEQ multiplex PCR; in TCRdb, only in-frame clones are kept and a portion is missing. Found here are approximately 140,000 clones, about 76% of them singletons; the top ten hold about an eighth. Input material: peripheral blood. Receptor source: a man older than 75 with acute or convalescent COVID-19.

This rearrangement joins TRBV9 to TRBJ1-5; tentatively, D is TRBD1 (6 bases). V was trimmed by 0 bases and J by 2 bases, leaving 9 bases between them. The CDR3 is 15 amino acids. Germline V CDR1 and CDR2: SGDLS, YYNGEE. The CDR3 protein is CASSVDPGGNQPQHF. Here the CDR3 DNA reads TGTGCCAGCAGCGTAGATCCAGGGGGCAATCAGCCCCAGCATTTT.

The chain is built from TRBV27 and TRBJ2-2; TRBD2 agrees at 8 bases. Looked up from germline, CDR1 is MNHEY and CDR2 is SMNVEV (reference sequence). CDR3 length equals 18 residues. J was trimmed by 5 bases and V by 0 bases; bases with no gene match: 11. The CDR3 reads CASSLSGLAGPPTGELFF. CDR3 nucleotide sequence: TGTGCCAGCAGTTTATCGGGGCTAGCGGGTCCCCCAACCGGGGAGCTGTTTTTT.

J is TRBJ2-3 and V is TRBV3-1 (or the pseudogene TRBV3-2), with TRBD2 as a possible D gene (5 bases). CDR1 is LGHDT and CDR2 is YNNKEL in the germline V gene (reference sequence). The CDR3 is made up of 15 amino acids. V was shortened by 5 bases and J by 0 bases, with 12 bases between the two germline ends. Here the CDR3 reads CASSGGGPSTDTQYF. CDR3 nucleotides: TGTGCCAGCAGCGGTGGAGGACCTAGCACAGATACGCAGTATTTT.

The V gene is TRBV2, the J gene TRBJ1-2, with a possible D match to TRBD1 (6 bases). The V gene's germline CDR1 is SNHLY and CDR2 FYNNEI. Trimming removed 5 bases at V and 2 bases at J, with 15 bases between. This CDR3 is built from 15 residues. CDR3 in amino acids: CASSPGQTINYGYTF. For the CDR3, the DNA is TGTGCCAGCAGTCCAGGACAGACGATCAACTATGGCTACACCTTC.

V and J are TRBV28 and TRBJ1-1; D unresolved. V was trimmed by 3 bases and J by 11 bases, leaving 10 bases between them. The CDR3 is 11 residues long. Per the germline V gene, CDR1 is MDHEN and CDR2 is SYDVKM. The CDR3: CASSFPPGAFF. The CDR3 nucleotides read TGTGCCAGCAGTTTCCCACCCGGGGCTTTCTTT.

The sample holds one count of this clone. The rearrangement joins TRBV19 to TRBJ2-1; 10 bases agree with TRBD2. The V segment lost 6 bases and the J segment 6 bases; nucleotides outside the gene matches: 2. Germline loops: CDR1 LNHDA, CDR2 SQIVND (reference sequence). The CDR3 totals 13 residues. The CDR3 loop reads CASRKRGGNEQFF. CDR3 coding DNA: TGTGCCAGTAGGAAGCGGGGGGGCAATGAGCAGTTCTTC. The variable domain in full, completed from reference TRBV19 and TRBJ2-1, reads DGGITQSPKYLFRKEGQNVTLSCEQNLNHDAMYWYRQDPGQGLRLIYYSQIVNDFQKGDIAEGYSVSREKKESFPLTVTSAQKNPTAFYLCASRKRGGNEQFFGPGTRLTVL.